This record concerns one T cell receptor (beta chain) sequence. The target antigen is unknown. The ends were cut back, 1 base at V and 0 bases at J, with 7 bases in the middle. Per germline, CDR1 SQVTM and CDR2 ANQGSEA. This CDR3 is built from 14 residues. Vbeta (60) and Jbeta (13) primers were used in the PCR. Measured with immunoSEQ multiplex PCR; TCRdb has only the in-frame clones, and not every one. The sample has about 300,000 clones, 86% seen once. The entry originates in a study of cytomegalovirus exposure and HLA in healthy donors. Broader study findings: Common viral pathogens (according to a later analysis) appeared linked to several of the most significant clusters. Most sequenced TCRs were rare (though some public TCRs occurred in many donors). Some TCR beta chains (about 180 of them) were listed as cytomegalovirus-associated. Cytomegalovirus status was reportedly diagnosed by the classifier with high specificity and sensitivity.

This receptor was obtained from a man between 35 and 55 years old in good health and CMV-seropositive. This rearrangement joins TRBV29-1 to TRBJ1-3; D gene unclear. The sample consisted of PBMCs. As DNA, the CDR3 is TGCAGCGTTGAAGGGAGGGCCTCTGGAAACACCATATATTTT. Its translation is CSVEGRASGNTIYF.